What follows are 25 T cell receptor beta chains derived from one specimen sequenced in a study of vaccination effects on CD4 cells after COVID-19 (dated by TCRdb to about 2022). In the ViraFEST assay, PBMC were stimulated with viral peptide pools, and TCR sequencing was then used to find antigen-specific CD4+ T cell clonotypes based on their expansion. After roughly 11 days of culture, CD4+ T cells were isolated with the EasySep CD4+ T cell isolation kit. The absence of prior SARS-CoV-2 infection in healthy vaccine recipients was confirmed by negative nucleocapsid antibodies before and after vaccination. Library creation used the immunoSEQ multiplex PCR assay. Not all clones reach the TCRdb copy of this immuneACCESS table, which keeps in-frame sequences only. Checked studies attribute under half of the gap to unresolved V genes and leave the rest unexplained. The sample table records tens of thousands of clones; around 77% of these occur just once. The ten largest account for roughly 3.1% of the sample.

No antigens are known for them. The sequencing used CD4+ T cells from PBMCs cultured with HCoV-NL63 spike peptides, collected before COVID-19 vaccination. The cell subset or site label, read with the paper, signifies: HCoV-NL63 spike overlapping peptide pool stimulation. These receptors came from a human donor who received a COVID-19 vaccine.

The chain joins TRBV14 to TRBJ2-3, with a weak D call TRBD1 (5 bases). Germline V gene sequence: CDR1 SGHDN, CDR2 FVKESK. The V end lost 3 bases, the J end lost 5 bases, and 12 bases lay between the germline ends. This CDR3 is 14 amino acids long. The CDR3 nucleotides read TGTGCCAGCAGCCATACTCGAAGGGGAGATACGCAGTATTTT. Its translation: CASSHTRRGDTQYF.

The chain joins TRBV10-3 to TRBJ1-2; possibly TRBD1 for D (5 bases). The CDR3 totals 13 residues. Germline V gene data show CDR1 as ENHRY and CDR2 as SYGVKD. V lost 0 bases to trimming and J lost 8 bases, with 10 bases between them. The CDR3 here is CAISESMGHGYTF. CDR3 bases: TGTGCCATCAGTGAGTCTATGGGGCACGGCTACACCTTC.

This clone has a handful of counts. The V and J genes are TRBV2 and TRBJ1-5; D gene unclear. The CDR3 extends over 13 amino acids. CDR1 and CDR2 from the germline V gene are SNHLY and FYNNEI. V was clipped by 4 bases and J by 3 bases, with 7 bases between them. The DNA for the CDR3 is TGTGCCAGCAGTGGACAACCCAATCAGCCCCAGCATTTT. It specifies CASSGQPNQPQHF.

V usage is TRBV10-2 and J usage is TRBJ1-5; no clear D. Trimming cost V 6 bases and J 4 bases, with 13 bases left between them. The germline V gene encodes CDR1 WSHSY and CDR2 SAAADI. The CDR3 covers 14 residues. The CDR3 region is CASRKTGENQPQHF. DNA for the CDR3: TGCGCCAGCAGGAAGACGGGAGAGAATCAGCCCCAGCATTTT.

The J gene is TRBJ1-2, the V gene TRBV6-5, with TRBD1 matching over 8 bases. J lost 7 bases, V lost 2 bases, and 9 bases had no gene match. Germline V gene data show CDR1 as MNHEY and CDR2 as SVGAGI. The CDR3 consists of 15 residues. CDR3 residues: CASSYDRQGISGYTF. The CDR3, as DNA: TGTGCCAGCAGTTACGACAGACAGGGGATTAGTGGCTACACCTTC.

This clone was counted once. The genes are TRBV5-1 and TRBJ1-1; D might be TRBD1 (5 bases). Germline loops: CDR1 SGHRS, CDR2 YFSETQ. This CDR3 spans 13 amino acids. Trimming removed 3 bases at V and 5 bases at J, with 11 bases between. The CDR3 reads CASSWGGDTEAFF. Written as DNA, the CDR3 is TGCGCCAGCAGCTGGGGAGGGGATACTGAAGCTTTCTTT.

This chain links TRBV9 with TRBJ1-3; 10 bases are shared with TRBD1. J lost 0 bases, V lost 6 bases, and 9 bases had no gene match. CDR3 length: 17 amino acids. Germline V gives CDR1 SGDLS, CDR2 YYNGEE. The CDR3 nucleotides read TGTGCCAGCACCAGGGACAGGGGCCCTTTCTCTGGAAACACCATATATTTT. Protein: CASTRDRGPFSGNTIYF.

The chain recombines TRBV9 with TRBJ1-1, with unresolved D. Germline CDR1 and CDR2: SGDLS and YYNGEE. The CDR3 has 15 amino acids. V lost 3 bases and J 1 base, leaving 13 bases between the germline ends. The CDR3 DNA is TGTGCCAGCAGCGCCCAACCCGTGGGGAACACTGAAGCTTTCTTT. Translated, it gives CASSAQPVGNTEAFF.

The rearrangement links TRBV6-5 to TRBJ1-3; D call uncertain. The CDR3 has 14 residues. The germline V and J ends were trimmed by 6 bases and 0 bases, with 9 bases remaining between them. Germline assignment: CDR1 MNHEY and CDR2 SVGAGI. This chain's CDR3 is CASRSTASGNTIYF. Here the CDR3 DNA reads TGTGCCAGCAGGTCAACTGCCTCTGGAAACACCATATATTTT.

This chain links TRBV24-1 with TRBJ2-5, with 7 bases aligning to TRBD1. V shed 4 bases and J 2 bases; nucleotides not matched to a gene: 6. The CDR3 is 15 residues long. CDR1 and CDR2 from the germline V gene are KGHDR and SFDVKD. CDR3 in DNA: TGTGCCACCAGTGAAAACAGGGGAGATCAAGAGACCCAGTACTTC. Translating it yields CATSENRGDQETQYF.

The V and J genes are TRBV24-1 and TRBJ2-1, with unresolved D. The V gene's germline CDR1 is KGHDR and CDR2 SFDVKD. The CDR3 contains 14 residues. V lost 6 bases to trimming and J lost 0 bases, with 8 bases between them. The CDR3 DNA reads TGTGCCACCAGTCCGATGAGCTCCTACAATGAGCAGTTCTTC. Translated, it gives CATSPMSSYNEQFF.

This rearrangement joins TRBV12-3 or TRBV12-4 to TRBJ1-2; 8 bases fit TRBD1. J lost 6 bases, V lost 4 bases, and 4 bases had no gene match. The CDR3 totals 13 residues. CDR3 sequence: CASSYGQGNGYTF. The CDR3 DNA sequence: TGTGCCAGCAGTTATGGACAGGGAAATGGCTACACCTTC.

The rearrangement links TRBV28 to TRBJ2-5; 9 bases fit TRBD1. The CDR3 is made up of 17 amino acids. J was trimmed by 7 bases and V by 5 bases; bases with no gene match: 17. CDR1 is MDHEN, CDR2 SYDVKM, per germline. Here the CDR3 DNA reads TGTGCCAGCAGTGAGACAGGGGGTAGACCACCTTTTGGGACCCAGTACTTC. Amino acids: CASSETGGRPPFGTQYF. Combining the CDR3 with reference TRBV28 and TRBJ2-5 gives the whole variable domain DVKVTQSSRYLVKRTGEKVFLECVQDMDHENMFWYRQDPGLGLRLIYFSYDVKMKEKGDIPEGYSVSREKKERFSLILESASTNQTSMYLCASSETGGRPPFGTQYFGPGTRLLVL.

Comment on this clone: Other DNA sequences in this specimen translate into the identical CDR3. J is TRBJ1-1 and V is TRBV18; D uncertain. CDR3 length: 13 amino acids. Germline CDR1 and CDR2: KGHSH and LQKENI. V gave up 3 bases and J gave up 1 base, with 6 bases separating them. The CDR3 loop reads CASSPNRNTEAFF. For the CDR3, the DNA is TGTGCCAGCTCACCCAACAGGAACACTGAAGCTTTCTTT. Drawing the rest from reference TRBV18 and TRBJ1-1, the complete variable domain is NAGVMQNPRHLVRRRGQEARLRCSPMKGHSHVYWYRQLPEEGLKFMVYLQKENIIDESGMPKERFSAEFPKEGPSILRIQQVVRGDSAAYFCASSPNRNTEAFFGQGTRLTVV.

The gene calls are TRBV15 and TRBJ1-1, with D unclear. Germline V gene lookup returns CDR1 LNHNV and CDR2 YYDKDF (reference sequence). V was cut by 9 bases and J by 5 bases, with 10 bases left in between. The CDR3 spans 11 residues. CDR3 bases: TGTGCCACGGCAAGCTCGACTGAAGCTTTCTTT. Translation: CATASSTEAFF.

The genes are TRBV18 and TRBJ2-1, with D maybe TRBD2 (7 bases). Trimming shortened V by 2 bases and J by 1 base, and 9 bases separated the two germline ends. The CDR3 is 15 amino acids. The V gene's germline CDR1 is KGHSH and CDR2 LQKENI. The CDR3: CASSPRGGSYNEQFF. The CDR3 DNA is TGTGCCAGCTCACCAAGGGGGGGATCCTACAATGAGCAGTTCTTC.

The genes are TRBV5-1 and TRBJ1-2; weak D call: TRBD1 (6 bases). This CDR3 contains 12 residues. V was clipped by 3 bases and J by 4 bases, with 7 bases between them. Germline CDR1 SGHRS, CDR2 YFSETQ. In nucleotides, the CDR3 is TGCGCCAGCAGCTCACAGGGCTATGGCTACACCTTC. This codes for CASSSQGYGYTF.

The genes are TRBV2 and TRBJ1-1; 7 bases line up with TRBD1. The CDR3 is 15 residues long. CDR1 SNHLY and CDR2 FYNNEI come from the germline V gene. V shed 6 bases, J shed 7 bases, and the junction held 14 bases outside the gene matches. This chain's CDR3 is CASRRTPGGTGEAFF. The CDR3 DNA is TGTGCCAGCAGGCGGACTCCAGGGGGAACAGGTGAAGCTTTCTTT.

This sequence joins TRBV19 and TRBJ1-2, with D maybe TRBD1 (5 bases). CDR1 is LNHDA, CDR2 SQIVND, per germline (reference sequence). CDR3 length: 13 residues. Trimming removed 8 bases from V and 5 bases from J, with 15 bases in between. CDR3 sequence (DNA): TGTGCCAGTGCGCCGGGACCGAATTATGGCTACACCTTC. Protein sequence: CASAPGPNYGYTF.

The chain couples TRBV5-5 to TRBJ1-4; TRBD1 agrees at 8 bases. J lost 7 bases, V lost 3 bases, and 5 bases had no gene match. The germline V gene encodes CDR1 SGHKS and CDR2 YYEKEE (reference sequence). The CDR3 has 14 amino acids. In DNA, the CDR3 is TGTGCCAGCAGCTCGGGCAGGGGGCTTGAAAAACTGTTTTTT. It codes for CASSSGRGLEKLFF.

This chain connects TRBV24-1 to TRBJ2-2; no firm D call. The length of the CDR3 is 13 residues. V dropped 8 bases and J dropped 0 bases, with 6 bases sitting between them. CDR1 is KGHDR and CDR2 is SFDVKD in the germline V gene. The CDR3 coding sequence is TGTGCCACCACTTCAGCGAACACCGGGGAGCTGTTTTTT. This translates into CATTSANTGELFF.

This clone showed up just a few times. V is TRBV5-1 and J is TRBJ1-6; the D is unclear. CDR3 length equals 16 residues. The V and J ends lost 6 bases and 8 bases respectively, with 21 bases between them. Germline loops: CDR1 SGHRS, CDR2 YFSETQ. CDR3 nucleotides: TGCGCCAGCAACTCCGGAATGGGCCTTGTTGATTCACCCCTCCACTTT. The encoded protein is CASNSGMGLVDSPLHF.

V gene TRBV3-1 (or the pseudogene TRBV3-2) combines with J gene TRBJ2-2, with D maybe TRBD1 (5 bases). Germline lookup yields CDR1 LGHDT and CDR2 YNNKEL (reference sequence). Trimming removed 0 bases from V and 4 bases from J, with 12 bases in between. The CDR3 sequence is 16 residues long. This CDR3 is CASSQEVLRGTGELFF. The CDR3 DNA reads as TGTGCCAGCAGCCAAGAGGTCCTTAGGGGCACCGGGGAGCTGTTTTTT.

The rearrangement uses TRBV3-1 (or the pseudogene TRBV3-2) and TRBJ2-1; perhaps TRBD2 as D (7 bases). V was cut by 8 bases and J by 5 bases, with 10 bases left in between. The V gene's germline CDR1 is LGHDT and CDR2 YNNKEL (reference sequence). The CDR3 totals 12 residues. The CDR3 sequence is CASGRGDNEQFF. The DNA for the CDR3 is TGTGCCAGCGGGAGGGGGGACAATGAGCAGTTCTTC.

Here the CDR3 reads CASSSHISGGSRFEQFF. The CDR3 bases are TGTGCCAGCAGCTCCCACATAAGCGGGGGGTCGCGGTTTGAGCAGTTCTTC. The V and J genes are TRBV7-9 and TRBJ2-1; 9 nucleotides align to TRBD2. Germline loops: CDR1 SEHNR, CDR2 FQNEAQ (reference sequence). The CDR3 is 17 amino acids. V gave up 4 bases and J gave up 9 bases; unmatched junction bases: 16.